The rows below give T cell receptor beta chains drawn from one sample of a study of blood T cell repertoires in COVID-19. TCRdb's copy holds only in-frame clones and misses some; the assay was immunoSEQ multiplex PCR. The sample includes fewer than 150,000 clones, about 85% of them seen just once. The specimen was peripheral blood. The receptors here all came from a man in his forties or fifties with acute or convalescent COVID-19. CDR3s include the opening cysteine and the closing phenylalanine or tryptophan. The order of the fields is J gene, CDR3 length, V gene, CDR3 protein.

TRBJ1-1	18	TRBV7-8	CASRPGRWARATNTEAFF
TRBJ1-5	14	TRBV6-2/TRBV6-3	CASSSGQGGQPQHF
TRBJ2-1	16	TRBV7-8	CASSSTMGRGGGEQFF
TRBJ1-1	16	TRBV19	CASSIGPWGRGPEAFF
TRBJ1-1	15	TRBV18	CASSRQGDLSAEAFF
TRBJ1-1	14	TRBV19	CATRGVAKNTEAFF
TRBJ1-2	13	TRBV19	CASSESRFYGYTF
TRBJ2-3	14	TRBV29-1	CSGGTSGGAGTQYF
TRBJ1-4	15	TRBV11-2	CASSLGLETNEKLFF
TRBJ2-5	16	TRBV5-5	CASSPPLAGGGETQYF
TRBJ2-2	15	TRBV5-8	CASSFIGPRAGELFF
TRBJ2-5	14	TRBV6-2/TRBV6-3	CASSYVGGQETQYF
TRBJ1-1	15	TRBV18	CASSFRTEWNTEAFF
TRBJ2-5	15	TRBV7-2	CASSRRWGVTETQYF
TRBJ1-1	14	TRBV13	CASSPQTENTEAFF
TRBJ1-1	13	TRBV7-9	CASSWPGMTEAFF
TRBJ2-2	18	TRBV28	CASVPGRWGRPNTGELFF
TRBJ2-3	16	TRBV6-5	CASSYGAGPSTDTQYF
TRBJ2-7	14	TRBV18	CASSPGQGTYEQYF